This T cell receptor beta chain was obtained from a study of T cell clonotyping in hematopoietic cell transplantation. Study-wide results and limits: At the given depth, recipient repertoires were over 95% de novo clonotypes.

TCRdb keeps only in-frame clones here, not all; method: immunoSEQ multiplex PCR. The data show approximately 70,000 clones, just under 95% seen once. This clone was observed once. As yet, its antigen is unknown. The origin of this receptor is a man aged 50 to 60 in good health. Some clones in this sample may be carry-over from other donors' samples. Material for sequencing was peripheral blood mononuclear cells.

Here the CDR3 reads CASSLVAGTDTQYF. As DNA, the CDR3 is TGTGCCAGCAGCTTAGTAGCGGGCACAGATACGCAGTATTTT. This chain links TRBV7-2 with TRBJ2-3; TRBD2 is a possible D gene (6 bases). Germline V gene sequence: CDR1 SGHTA, CDR2 FQGNSA. With 1 base removed from V and 1 base from J, the gap between germline ends came to 6 bases. The CDR3 length is 14 residues.